This entry lists 30 T cell receptor beta chains sequenced from one sample in a study of shared clonotypes between healthy human individuals. Only in-frame clones appear in the TCRdb table, and some are missing; sequencing was by immunoSEQ multiplex PCR. The table lists around 2.3 million clones, roughly 95% of them singletons, with around 0.13% in the top ten. Sequenced input: naive CD4+ T cells sorted from blood. Subset reported: CD45RA+ positively selected. All receptors derive from a man between 18 and 35 years old in good health.

J is TRBJ2-1 and V is TRBV2, with 8 positions matching TRBD2. CDR1 and CDR2 from the germline V gene are SNHLY and FYNNEI. The length of the CDR3 is 15 residues. J gave up 7 bases and V 1 base, and 6 bases lay outside the gene matches. The CDR3 DNA sequence: TGTGCCAGCAGTGAAGACCGGGGGGGCTATAATGAGCAGTTCTTC. Protein sequence: CASSEDRGGYNEQFF.

Turning to this clone: The sample carries other DNA sequences with the same CDR3. The chain couples TRBV7-9 to TRBJ1-1; D is undetermined. CDR3 length: 14 amino acids. The germline V gene has CDR1 SEHNR and CDR2 FQNEAQ (reference sequence). V shed 0 bases and J shed 0 bases, with 5 bases lying between them. The CDR3 protein is CASSLATLNTEAFF. The DNA for the CDR3 is TGTGCCAGCAGCTTAGCGACACTGAACACTGAAGCTTTCTTT.

The CDR3 loop reads CASSVGAGGIRELFF. The DNA for the CDR3 is TGTGCCAGCAGCGTAGGAGCAGGAGGAATCAGGGAGCTGTTTTTT. V is TRBV9 and J is TRBJ2-2; D is possibly TRBD2 (5 bases). The CDR3 sequence is 15 residues long. V was trimmed by 0 bases and J by 9 bases, leaving 15 bases between them. Germline V lookup: CDR1 SGDLS, CDR2 YYNGEE.

This clone was seen only once. This chain links TRBV10-3 with TRBJ1-6; 7 bases are shared with TRBD1. CDR1 and CDR2 (germline): ENHRY, SYGVKD. This CDR3 has 14 residues. After removal of 8 bases from V and 7 bases from J, the junction contained 8 bases not matched to a gene. The DNA of the CDR3 is TGTGCCATCGGGATTGACAGGGCCAATTCACCCCTCCACTTT. This codes for CAIGIDRANSPLHF.

The chain links TRBV6-5 to TRBJ1-1, with 8 bases fitting TRBD1. The CDR3 sequence is 14 residues long. V was pared by 6 bases and J by 5 bases, with 8 bases of the junction left unmatched. Germline V CDR1 and CDR2: MNHEY, SVGAGI. The CDR3 DNA reads TGTGCCAGCAGCACAGACACAGGGGGAACTGAAGCTTTCTTT. Its protein product is CASSTDTGGTEAFF.

J is TRBJ2-1 and V is TRBV10-1, with D perhaps being TRBD1 or TRBD2 (6 bases each). From germline, CDR1 is WNHNN and CDR2 SYGVQD (reference sequence). This CDR3 spans 15 amino acids. V was cut by 6 bases and J by 0 bases, with 12 bases left in between. The CDR3 DNA reads TGCGCCAGCAGAAAACAGGGAGGCTCCTACAATGAGCAGTTCTTC. This translates into CASRKQGGSYNEQFF.

Concerning this clone itself: The identical CDR3 is also encoded by other nucleotide sequences in the sample. The chain combines TRBV30 with TRBJ1-5; D is uncertain. This CDR3 has 15 amino acids. V lost 0 bases to trimming and J lost 0 bases, with 9 bases between them. The V gene's germline CDR1 is GTSNPN and CDR2 SVGIG (reference sequence). In DNA, the CDR3 is TGTGCCTGGAGTGTACGAGGGCTTAGCAATCAGCCCCAGCATTTT. Amino acids: CAWSVRGLSNQPQHF.

The chain combines TRBV2 with TRBJ2-2; 8 bases line up with TRBD1. Trimming at V came to 4 bases and at J to 5 bases, leaving 15 bases not matched to a gene. The CDR3 is 18 residues long. Germline CDR1 SNHLY, CDR2 FYNNEI. CDR3 in amino acids: CASSAGQPGQGRTGELFF. The CDR3 DNA is TGTGCCAGCAGTGCAGGTCAACCCGGACAGGGTCGGACCGGGGAGCTGTTTTTT.

This chain links TRBV19 with TRBJ2-6; D gene ambiguous. CDR3 length equals 14 residues. V was clipped by 5 bases and J by 0 bases, with 5 bases between them. CDR1 is LNHDA, CDR2 SQIVND, per germline (reference sequence). CDR3 bases: TGTGCCAGTAGTCCCTACTCTGGGGCCAACGTCCTGACTTTC. It codes for CASSPYSGANVLTF.

The chain uses TRBV20-1 and TRBJ2-5; 8 nucleotides line up with TRBD2. This CDR3 spans 11 amino acids. The germline V gene has CDR1 DFQATT and CDR2 SNEGSKA (reference sequence). The V segment lost 8 bases and the J segment 4 bases; nucleotides outside the gene matches: 3. The CDR3 DNA reads TGCAGTTCAAGCGGGGGAGAGACCCAGTACTTC. This encodes CSSSGGETQYF.

This chain uses TRBV2 with TRBJ2-6; 10 bases fit TRBD2. From germline, CDR1 is SNHLY and CDR2 FYNNEI. The length of the CDR3 is 18 residues. The V segment lost 2 bases and the J segment 0 bases; nucleotides outside the gene matches: 4. CDR3 residues: CASSELAGAISGANVLTF. The CDR3 coding sequence is TGTGCCAGCAGTGAACTAGCGGGGGCGATCTCTGGGGCCAACGTCCTGACTTTC.

The chain uses TRBV9 and TRBJ1-5; no firm D call. Germline CDR1 reads SGDLS; CDR2 reads YYNGEE. The CDR3 runs 14 residues. V was shortened by 0 bases and J by 6 bases, with 10 bases between the two germline ends. The CDR3 spells CASSVDGGAQPQHF. The CDR3 bases are TGTGCCAGCAGCGTAGATGGAGGTGCTCAGCCCCAGCATTTT.

V and J are TRBV30 and TRBJ2-7; TRBD2 aligns across 11 bases. The V gene's germline CDR1 is GTSNPN and CDR2 SVGIG (reference sequence). The CDR3 extends over 17 amino acids. V lost 0 bases, J lost 7 bases, and 14 bases stayed unmatched. CDR3 bases: TGTGCCTGGAGTGTACCGGGGACTAGCGGAAAACAAGGGGAGCAGTACTTC. It encodes CAWSVPGTSGKQGEQYF.

The CDR3 sequence: CASSLATLADTGELFF. The CDR3 region has the DNA TGTGCCAGCAGCTTAGCGACGCTAGCGGACACCGGGGAGCTGTTTTTT. The chain couples TRBV7-9 to TRBJ2-2; 7 bases map to TRBD2. This CDR3 region has 16 residues. Germline V lookup: CDR1 SEHNR, CDR2 FQNEAQ (reference sequence). Losses at the gene ends were 0 bases for V and 3 bases for J; bases not matched to a gene: 4. The full variable domain, with the rest looked up from reference TRBV7-9 and TRBJ2-2, is DTGVSQNPRHKITKRGQNVTFRCDPISEHNRLYWYRQTLGQGPEFLTYFQNEAQLEKSRLLSDRFSAERPKGSFSTLEIQRTEQGDSAMYLCASSLATLADTGELFFGEGSRLTVL.

The DNA of the CDR3 is TGCAGCGTTCTTGCGCGGAACACCGGGGAGCTGTTTTTT. Amino acid sequence: CSVLARNTGELFF. V and J are TRBV29-1 and TRBJ2-2; D uncertain. The germline V gene encodes CDR1 SQVTM and CDR2 ANQGSEA. Trimming stripped 5 bases from V and 1 base from J, with 8 bases between. CDR3 size: 13 residues.

Here the CDR3 reads CASKWTREGEQFF. In DNA, the CDR3 is TGTGCCAGCAAATGGACTAGGGAAGGTGAGCAGTTCTTC. The chain carries TRBV2 and TRBJ2-1, with 7 bases fitting TRBD2. The CDR3 has 13 amino acids. After removal of 7 bases from V and 9 bases from J, the junction contained 9 bases not matched to a gene. The germline V gene has CDR1 SNHLY and CDR2 FYNNEI.

On this clone: This specimen includes other DNA sequences encoding the same CDR3. The chain combines TRBV2 with TRBJ2-1; 12 bases line up with TRBD2. This CDR3 is 15 amino acids long. The V gene's germline CDR1 is SNHLY and CDR2 FYNNEI. The V and J ends lost 6 bases and 4 bases, in that order; junction bases with no gene match: 4. CDR3 in amino acids: CASSRLAGAYNEQFF. As DNA, the CDR3 is TGTGCCAGCAGCAGACTAGCGGGGGCGTACAATGAGCAGTTCTTC.

Regarding this clone: Mismatch with germline at one junction end may stem from a read error. V gene TRBV7-7 combines with J gene TRBJ2-5; TRBD2 matches 9 bases. The germline gives CDR1 SSHAT, CDR2 FNYEAQ (reference sequence). The CDR3 is 14 amino acids. CDR3 in amino acids: CASSLSGSGETQYF. The CDR3 DNA follows: TGTGCTAGCAGCCTTAGCGGGAGTGGGGAGACCCAGTACTTC.

CDR3 in amino acids: CASSSPGPRQYF. Written as DNA, the CDR3 is TGTGCCAGCAGCTCCCCGGGACCGCGGCAGTATTTT. This chain uses TRBV7-2 with TRBJ2-3; D may be TRBD1 or TRBD2 (5 bases each). This CDR3 is 12 amino acids long. Germline V CDR1 and CDR2: SGHTA, FQGNSA. Trimming shortened V by 4 bases and J by 11 bases, and 13 bases separated the two germline ends.

The sample holds one count of this clone. Other DNA sequences from this sample encode an identical CDR3 as well. The genes are TRBV7-2 and TRBJ2-7; D is undetermined. Per germline, CDR1 SGHTA and CDR2 FQGNSA. CDR3 length: 12 residues. V lost 5 bases and J 4 bases, leaving 9 bases between the germline ends. The CDR3 bases are TGTGCCAGCAGCCCGACTCCTTACGAGCAGTACTTC. Its translation is CASSPTPYEQYF.

The rearrangement links TRBV7-9 to TRBJ1-1; 7 positions match TRBD1. Trimming removed 5 bases from V and 1 base from J; junction bases left unmatched: 13. The CDR3 runs 17 residues. Germline loops: CDR1 SEHNR, CDR2 FQNEAQ (reference sequence). The CDR3 DNA reads TGTGCCAGCAGCCCTCTCGTGGACAGGAGAGGGAACACTGAAGCTTTCTTT. Protein: CASSPLVDRRGNTEAFF.

This clone was detected once. Different DNA sequences within this sample yield the same CDR3. The gene calls are TRBV30 and TRBJ2-5, with a weak D call TRBD1 (7 bases). Germline loops: CDR1 GTSNPN, CDR2 SVGIG (reference sequence). The CDR3 length is 13 residues. Between the trimmed V and J ends, which lost 3 bases and 6 bases, there was a span of 14 bases. For the CDR3, the DNA is TGTGCCTGGAGCGGGCAGGGGGGACAGACCCAGTACTTC. It yields the protein CAWSGQGGQTQYF. Together with reference TRBV30 and TRBJ2-5, the CDR3 gives the full variable domain: SQTIHQWPATLVQPVGSPLSLECTVEGTSNPNLYWYRQAAGRGLQLLFYSVGIGQISSEVPQNLSASRPQDRQFILSSKKLLLSDSGFYLCAWSGQGGQTQYFGPGTRLLVL.

The rearrangement joins TRBV28 to TRBJ2-5; TRBD2 might be the D (5 bases). The CDR3 covers 12 residues. V lost 4 bases and J 4 bases, leaving 7 bases between the germline ends. CDR1 is MDHEN and CDR2 is SYDVKM in the germline V gene. The CDR3 protein is CASSWAGETQYF. CDR3 in DNA: TGTGCCAGCAGTTGGGCGGGAGAGACCCAGTACTTC. Combining the CDR3 with reference TRBV28 and TRBJ2-5 gives the whole variable domain DVKVTQSSRYLVKRTGEKVFLECVQDMDHENMFWYRQDPGLGLRLIYFSYDVKMKEKGDIPEGYSVSREKKERFSLILESASTNQTSMYLCASSWAGETQYFGPGTRLLVL.

J is TRBJ2-7 and V is TRBV6-1; TRBD1 aligns across 8 bases. Germline V gene lookup returns CDR1 MNHNS and CDR2 SASEGT. The junction had 7 bases not matched to a gene; V was cut back by 7 bases and J by 2 bases. This CDR3 contains 14 residues. CDR3 region: CASNMDRDTYEQYF. The CDR3 DNA reads TGTGCCAGCAATATGGACAGGGATACCTACGAGCAGTACTTC.

CDR3 residues: CASSARTGGQETQYF. CDR3 DNA sequence: TGTGCCAGCAGTGCACGGACAGGGGGCCAAGAGACCCAGTACTTC. The chain is built from TRBV2 and TRBJ2-5; 10 bases are a match to TRBD1. Germline-derived CDR1 and CDR2 are SNHLY and FYNNEI. The CDR3 runs 15 residues. V shed 4 bases, J shed 1 base, and the junction held 3 bases outside the gene matches.

The chain has TRBV7-8 and TRBJ2-5; weak D call: TRBD1 (6 bases). CDR1 is SGHVS, CDR2 FQNEAQ, per germline. The CDR3 is made up of 14 amino acids. V was shortened by 1 base and J by 4 bases, with 10 bases between the two germline ends. The CDR3 reads CASSLGGRGETQYF. In DNA, the CDR3 is TGTGCCAGCAGCTTAGGCGGCAGGGGAGAGACCCAGTACTTC.

V is TRBV5-6 and J is TRBJ2-2, with D maybe TRBD1 (5 bases). The ends were cut back, 2 bases at V and 4 bases at J, with 12 bases in the middle. The CDR3 extends over 15 amino acids. From germline, CDR1 is SGHDT and CDR2 YYEEEE. The CDR3 region is CASSLRGPGTGELFF. As DNA, the CDR3 is TGTGCCAGCAGCTTAAGGGGCCCGGGCACCGGGGAGCTGTTTTTT.

V and J are TRBV5-1 and TRBJ1-6; TRBD1 might be the D (5 bases). This CDR3 contains 16 residues. V dropped 2 bases and J dropped 6 bases, with 15 bases sitting between them. The germline gives CDR1 SGHRS, CDR2 YFSETQ. CDR3 sequence: CASSFRDGEVNSPLHF. Written as DNA, the CDR3 is TGCGCCAGCAGCTTCCGGGACGGGGAGGTTAATTCACCCCTCCACTTT.

The V call is TRBV11-2, the J call TRBJ2-5; D gene uncertain. V was clipped by 1 base and J by 7 bases, with 13 bases between them. Germline CDR1 reads SGHAT; CDR2 reads FQNNGV. The CDR3 runs 14 residues. CDR3 in amino acids: CASSLVDSLRTQYF. Written as DNA, the CDR3 is TGTGCCAGCAGCTTAGTTGACTCCCTGCGGACCCAGTACTTC.

This clone is a singleton in its sample. The chain links TRBV7-9 to TRBJ1-6; D unresolved. The CDR3 spans 14 residues. Germline V gene sequence: CDR1 SEHNR, CDR2 FQNEAQ (reference sequence). With 1 base removed from V and 10 bases from J, the gap between germline ends came to 11 bases. The CDR3 DNA is TGTGCCAGCAGCTTAGTGGCGGTCGAGTCACCCCTCCACTTT. Encoded protein: CASSLVAVESPLHF.